These 31 T cell receptor beta chains share one sample of origin, sequenced in a study of patients and donors after allogeneic stem cell transplantation. TCRdb reprocessed the RT-PCR reads with MiXCR, giving one entry per CDR3 protein. The table shows over 350,000 distinct CDR3 sequences, with approximately 16% occurring only once. Sample: blood, either unsorted or a sorted T cell fraction (not recorded which). These TCRs come from a human donor who was either an allogeneic HSCT recipient or a stem cell or donor lymphocyte infusion donor (not recorded which). It is not recorded whose cells these are; they may come from a transplant donor.

The chain recombines TRBV9 with TRBJ2-1; D might be TRBD1 or TRBD2, each matching 5 bases. V lost 3 bases and J lost 1, with 14 bases in between. Germline-derived CDR1 and CDR2 are SGDLS and YYNGEE. This CDR3 has 16 residues. The CDR3 nucleotides are TGTGCCAGCAGCGCTCAAGACTGGGGGTCCTACAATGAGCAGTTCTTC. Its protein product is CASSAQDWGSYNEQFF.

This clonotype was counted a few times. The chain has TRBV13 and TRBJ2-7; D perhaps matches TRBD2 (5 bases). CDR1 PRHDT and CDR2 FYEKMQ come from the germline V gene (reference sequence). Trimming shortened V by 2 bases and J by 0 bases, and 14 bases separated the two germline ends. The length of the CDR3 is 16 residues. CDR3 protein: CASSLRRSGSSYEQYF. For the CDR3, the DNA is TGTGCCAGCAGCTTAAGAAGGAGCGGAAGCTCCTACGAGCAGTACTTC.

The CDR3, as DNA: TGTGCCAGCAGCTTAGGCCCGACAAGTGGGACCCAGTACTTC. Protein sequence: CASSLGPTSGTQYF. The rearrangement links TRBV11-2 to TRBJ2-5; D gene unclear. CDR3 length: 14 amino acids. CDR1 and CDR2 (germline): SGHAT, FQNNGV. Trimming pared 1 base from V and 7 bases from J, leaving 13 bases between.

The chain recombines TRBV4-1 with TRBJ2-2; maybe TRBD1 (5 bases). Germline V gene lookup returns CDR1 MGHRA and CDR2 YSYEKL. The CDR3 length is 15 residues. Deletions cut 3 bases from V and 4 bases from J, with 12 bases between. CDR3 residues: CASSHAGQGTGELFF. CDR3 DNA sequence: TGCGCCAGCAGCCACGCCGGTCAGGGCACCGGGGAGCTGTTTTTT.

This clonotype was seen a few times. V gene TRBV7-8 combines with J gene TRBJ1-5; 9 bases agree with TRBD1. The CDR3 spans 17 residues. Germline lookup yields CDR1 SGHVS and CDR2 FQNEAQ. V lost 1 base, J lost 6 bases, and 10 bases stayed unmatched. DNA for the CDR3: TGTGCCAGCAGCTTAGGGGGGGGACAGGGTTCGGGTCAGCCCCAGCATTTT. Its translation: CASSLGGGQGSGQPQHF.

There are a few counts of this clonotype. The chain is built from TRBV25-1 and TRBJ1-2, with D hard to call. With 6 bases removed from V and 6 bases from J, the gap between germline ends came to 17 bases. Germline V lookup: CDR1 MGHDK, CDR2 SYGVNS. This CDR3 comprises 14 residues. CDR3 residues: CASSDPSAGHGYTF. CDR3 nucleotide sequence: TGTGCCAGCAGCGATCCCTCGGCAGGCCATGGCTACACCTTC.

The chain combines TRBV29-1 with TRBJ2-1; weak D call: TRBD1 (6 bases). In germline, CDR1 is SQVTM, CDR2 ANQGSEA. This CDR3 spans 11 amino acids. The V and J ends lost 6 bases and 10 bases respectively, with 13 bases between them. CDR3 nucleotides: TGCAGCGTACAGGGTGACGAAGAGCAGTTCTTC. It encodes CSVQGDEEQFF.

This clonotype was counted a few times. The chain links TRBV7-2 to TRBJ2-2; 7 nucleotides line up with TRBD1. This CDR3 has 13 residues. Unmatched junction bases numbered 3, after V lost 5 bases and J lost 6 bases. Germline CDR1 reads SGHTA; CDR2 reads FQGNSA. As DNA, the CDR3 is TGTGCCAGCAGCCCAGGGGGACCCGGGGAGCTGTTTTTT. Encoded protein: CASSPGGPGELFF. Full variable domain (rest looked up from reference TRBV7-2 and TRBJ2-2): GAGVSQSPSNKVTEKGKDVELRCDPISGHTALYWYRQSLGQGLEFLIYFQGNSAPDKSGLPSDRFSAERTGGSVSTLTIQRTQQEDSAVYLCASSPGGPGELFFGEGSRLTVL.

The table lists this clonotype with many counts. This chain uses TRBV12-3 or TRBV12-4 with TRBJ1-1; a weak D match, TRBD1 (6 bases). This CDR3 is 13 amino acids long. V dropped 6 bases and J dropped 3 bases, with 11 bases sitting between them. In DNA form, the CDR3 reads TGTGCCAGCAGACAGGGAGGACACACTGAAGCTTTCTTT. Translation: CASRQGGHTEAFF.

J is TRBJ1-1 and V is TRBV4-2, with D tentatively TRBD1 (5 bases). The germline CDR1 and CDR2 sequences are LGHNA and YNFKEQ. V was trimmed by 0 bases and J by 2 bases, leaving 16 bases between them. The CDR3 has 17 residues. The CDR3 nucleotides read TGTGCCAGCAGCCAAGATGGGGGACCTACCCCTAACACTGAAGCTTTCTTT. Translating gives CASSQDGGPTPNTEAFF.

This clonotype was seen many times. The chain combines TRBV2 with TRBJ2-7; no definite D call. There are 13 residues in the CDR3. The ends were cut back, 2 bases at V and 5 bases at J, with 10 bases in the middle. In germline, CDR1 is SNHLY, CDR2 FYNNEI. Here the CDR3 reads CASSEIPLNEQYF. CDR3 sequence (DNA): TGTGCCAGCAGTGAAATCCCCCTAAACGAGCAGTACTTC.

The chain is built from TRBV6-2 or TRBV6-3 and TRBJ1-1, with a tentative D call TRBD1 (6 bases). CDR1 and CDR2 from the germline V gene are MNHEY and SVGEGT. V was pared by 8 bases and J by 2 bases, with 9 bases between. The CDR3 sequence is 12 residues long. CDR3 protein: CASGDTNTEAFF. The CDR3 DNA follows: TGTGCCAGCGGGGACACTAACACTGAAGCTTTCTTT.

This chain connects TRBV24-1 to TRBJ2-2; tentative D call: TRBD1 (6 bases). The germline V gene has CDR1 KGHDR and CDR2 SFDVKD. V shed 9 bases and J shed 4 bases, with 11 bases lying between them. This CDR3 region has 13 residues. CDR3 sequence (DNA): TGTGCCACCTTAGACAGGCCCACCGGGGAGCTGTTTTTT. Protein product: CATLDRPTGELFF.

This clonotype was seen more than once but under ten times. The chain uses TRBV4-1 and TRBJ2-1; D might be TRBD2 (5 bases). Germline assignment: CDR1 MGHRA and CDR2 YSYEKL. Trimming stripped 1 base from V and 0 bases from J, with 13 bases between. CDR3 size: 17 residues. The CDR3 nucleotides read TGCGCCAGCAGCCAAGTTCGGACTCTTCGCTCCTACAATGAGCAGTTCTTC. It yields the protein CASSQVRTLRSYNEQFF.

CDR3 coding DNA: TGCAGCGTTGAGGGGACCGCCTCCGGGGGCTACACCTTC. This sequence encodes CSVEGTASGGYTF. The chain carries TRBV29-1 and TRBJ1-2; D possibly corresponds to TRBD1 (5 bases). This CDR3 contains 13 residues. CDR1 and CDR2 from the germline V gene are SQVTM and ANQGSEA. V lost 3 bases to trimming and J lost 8 bases, with 16 bases between them.

The chain uses TRBV7-2 and TRBJ2-5; D gene ambiguous. Germline V gene sequence: CDR1 SGHTA, CDR2 FQGNSA. The ends were cut back, 2 bases at V and 7 bases at J, with 17 bases in the middle. CDR3 length equals 15 residues. The CDR3 spells CASSLRTEDLGTQYF. The CDR3 bases are TGTGCCAGCAGCTTACGCACTGAAGATCTGGGGACCCAGTACTTC.

The J gene is TRBJ2-6, the V gene TRBV30; no clear D. The germline gives CDR1 GTSNPN, CDR2 SVGIG (reference sequence). The length of the CDR3 is 14 residues. The V gene lost 4 bases and the J gene lost 0 bases, with 7 bases spanning the gap. In DNA form, the CDR3 reads TGTGCCTGGAAAGCCGGCTCTGGGGCCAACGTCCTGACTTTC. It yields the protein CAWKAGSGANVLTF.

This clonotype was observed a few times. The chain uses TRBV6-5 and TRBJ2-4; 10 nucleotides align to TRBD1. CDR3 size: 16 residues. The J segment lost 7 bases and the V segment lost 0 bases, leaving 6 bases of the junction unmatched. CDR1 is MNHEY, CDR2 SVGAGI, per germline. CDR3 loop: CASSYSLTGGKNIQYF. DNA of the CDR3: TGTGCCAGCAGTTACTCACTGACAGGGGGCAAGAACATTCAGTACTTC.

The chain employs TRBV12-3 or TRBV12-4 and TRBJ1-6; possible D gene TRBD1, 5 bases. This CDR3 has 16 amino acids. The V end was cut by 2 bases, the J end by 9 bases, with 17 bases between. CDR3 protein: CASSLTGTGPGSPLHF. The CDR3 DNA reads as TGTGCCAGCAGTTTAACGGGCACGGGGCCGGGTTCACCCCTCCACTTT.

The chain recombines TRBV12-3 or TRBV12-4 with TRBJ2-3, with D perhaps TRBD1 or TRBD2 (5 bases each). The CDR3 is 15 amino acids. V was trimmed by 1 base and J by 14 bases, leaving 22 bases between them. The CDR3 nucleotides read TGTGCCAGCAGTTTAGGTCGGGACCAATCCTCGGAGCGGTATTTT. It is translated as CASSLGRDQSSERYF.

A few counts support this clonotype. The chain employs TRBV7-2 and TRBJ2-5; D is ambiguous. The CDR3 extends over 12 amino acids. V lost 2 bases and J 2 bases, leaving 3 bases between the germline ends. Germline V CDR1 and CDR2: SGHTA, FQGNSA. The CDR3 nucleotides are TGTGCCAGCAGCTTAACACAAGAGACCCAGTACTTC. As protein: CASSLTQETQYF.

The V call is TRBV24-1, the J call TRBJ2-5, with 8 bases identical to TRBD2. Germline loops: CDR1 KGHDR, CDR2 SFDVKD. The CDR3 consists of 12 residues. Trimming at V came to 2 bases and at J to 9 bases, leaving 1 base not matched to a gene. The CDR3 loop reads CATSDSGGAQYF. CDR3 DNA: TGTGCCACCAGTGATTCCGGGGGGGCCCAGTACTTC.

This clonotype turned up a few times. The chain combines TRBV12-5 with TRBJ2-2; D perhaps matches TRBD2 (6 bases). CDR3 length: 20 amino acids. Germline V gene sequence: CDR1 LGHNT, CDR2 FRNRAP. V lost 1 base, J lost 0 bases, and 21 bases lay in between. The CDR3 nucleotides are TGTGCTAGTGGTTTGGCCCGACCTCGAGTTAGCGGACCGAACACCGGGGAGCTGTTTTTT. Its protein product is CASGLARPRVSGPNTGELFF.

This clonotype was seen repeatedly, ten times or more. The chain carries TRBV29-1 and TRBJ2-7, with TRBD2 as a possible D gene (5 bases). This CDR3 contains 14 residues. The V and J ends lost 5 bases and 0 bases respectively, with 14 bases between them. Looked up from germline, CDR1 is SQVTM and CDR2 is ANQGSEA. As DNA, the CDR3 is TGCAGCGTTTATGGGTCGGGAAGCTCCTACGAGCAGTACTTC. Its translation: CSVYGSGSSYEQYF.

In this sample, this clonotype turned up many times. The V gene is TRBV12-3 or TRBV12-4, the J gene TRBJ1-5; no firm D call. The CDR3 has 14 amino acids. Trimming left V 1 base short and J 1 base short, with 5 bases between. The CDR3 here is CASSLGPSNQPQHF. CDR3 coding DNA: TGTGCCAGCAGTTTAGGGCCCAGCAATCAGCCCCAGCATTTT.

The V and J genes are TRBV5-1 and TRBJ2-5; D is ambiguous. V dropped 10 bases and J dropped 5 bases, with 9 bases sitting between them. Per the germline V gene, CDR1 is SGHRS and CDR2 is YFSETQ. This CDR3 region has 10 residues. CDR3 bases: TGCGCCCCCCAGTCGGAGACCCAGTACTTC. Translated: CAPQSETQYF.

V and J are TRBV4-3 and TRBJ2-1; D may be TRBD1 or TRBD2 (5 bases each). The germline gives CDR1 LGHNA, CDR2 YSLEER. Trimming took 0 bases from V and 9 from J, leaving 15 bases between them. The CDR3 sequence is 15 residues long. CDR3 in amino acids: CASSQDEGPWTEQFF. In DNA, the CDR3 is TGCGCCAGCAGCCAAGACGAGGGACCTTGGACTGAGCAGTTCTTC.

This clonotype was counted ten times or more. V is TRBV5-5 and J is TRBJ2-5; tentative D call: TRBD1 (6 bases). Germline loops: CDR1 SGHKS, CDR2 YYEKEE (reference sequence). The V end lost 3 bases, the J end lost 1 base, and 16 bases lay between the germline ends. The CDR3 contains 16 residues. CDR3 nucleotide sequence: TGTGCCAGCAGCTCGACAGGCGGAAGAACCCAAGAGACCCAGTACTTC. It encodes CASSSTGGRTQETQYF.

This clonotype was detected only a few times. The rearrangement links TRBV6-2 or TRBV6-3 to TRBJ2-3; D remains ambiguous. The V gene's germline CDR1 is MNHEY and CDR2 SVGEGT. V dropped 5 bases and J dropped 2 bases, with 14 bases sitting between them. The CDR3 has 15 amino acids. CDR3 amino acids: CASSNRRGYTDTQYF. In nucleotides, the CDR3 is TGTGCCAGCAGTAACCGTCGTGGGTACACAGATACGCAGTATTTT.

This rearrangement joins TRBV7-2 to TRBJ1-6; D possibly corresponds to TRBD1 (5 bases). This CDR3 region has 16 residues. Per the germline V gene, CDR1 is SGHTA and CDR2 is FQGNSA. Trimming left V 3 bases short and J 0 bases short, with 9 bases between. The CDR3 region is CASSLGTSSYNSPLHF. CDR3 DNA: TGTGCCAGCAGCTTGGGGACCAGCTCCTATAATTCACCCCTCCACTTT.

This clonotype has a handful of counts. The V and J genes are TRBV24-1 and TRBJ1-1; D gene unclear. This CDR3 region has 14 residues. Germline CDR1 is KGHDR and CDR2 is SFDVKD. Trimming removed 4 bases at V and 1 base at J, with 9 bases between. The CDR3: CATSDSVPNTEAFF. In DNA, the CDR3 is TGTGCCACCAGTGACAGTGTCCCGAACACTGAAGCTTTCTTT.